This TCR beta chain was identified in a study of Graves' ophthalmopathy and Graves' hyperthyroidism. Study details: Hyperthyroidism is called stable when no ophthalmopathy develops within 18 months of follow-up.

Physicians reached a diagnosis by relying on clinical symptoms, serum thyroxine, TRAb, thyroid ultrasound and orbital computed tomography. Investigators amplified TCR beta CDR3 regions from RNA transcripts. The first round was an RT-PCR with HTBI primers, and the second round was a multiplex PCR. TCRdb re-called the multiplex PCR reads with MiXCR, one entry per CDR3 protein. The sample yields about 1.2 million distinct CDR3 sequences, 35% to 45% seen once. Germline CDR1 and CDR2: DFQATT and SNEGSKA (reference sequence). The germline V and J ends were trimmed by 0 bases and 8 bases, with 15 bases remaining between them. The CDR3 sequence is 14 residues long.

The chain recombines TRBV20-1 with TRBJ2-3; D call uncertain. This clonotype was sampled from an adult man with Graves' hyperthyroidism. Sequencing was done on a sample of peripheral blood or thyroid tissue (not recorded which). CDR3 sequence: CSARDLPLSPTQYF. The CDR3 region has the DNA TGCAGTGCTAGAGATCTACCCCTCTCACCTACGCAGTATTTT.